This entry lists 2 T cell receptor beta chains sequenced from one sample in a study of post-analysis software for immune sequencing data. Overall study results and limits: A handful of TRBV segments appeared more often in patients than in controls, and TRBV5-6, TRBV5-1 and TRBV20-1 were among these.

These receptors lack a known antigen. Unique molecular identifiers featured in each of the TCR beta cDNA libraries. TCRdb analysed the PCR reads with MiXCR anew, one entry per CDR3 protein. In the table there are hundreds of thousands of distinct CDR3 sequences, about 32% of which are singletons. Sequenced material: blood. These receptor sequences come from a girl between 10 and 17 years old with multiple sclerosis.

The CDR3 protein is CASTFDAGTGNTEAFF. The CDR3 DNA reads TGTGCCAGTACTTTTGATGCCGGGACAGGGAACACTGAAGCTTTCTTT. The rearrangement joins TRBV10-3 to TRBJ1-1; 8 bases line up with TRBD1. The CDR3 totals 16 residues. Germline CDR1 and CDR2: ENHRY and SYGVKD. V gave up 10 bases and J gave up 1 base; unmatched junction bases: 14.

This sequence joins TRBV5-5 and TRBJ1-2; D gene uncertain. Germline-derived CDR1 and CDR2 are SGHKS and YYEKEE (reference sequence). Trimming took off 0 bases at V and 4 bases at J, with 10 bases between the two ends. The CDR3 spans 14 residues. The DNA for the CDR3 is TGTGCCAGCAGCTTGGGGACGGAAATCTATGGCTACACCTTC. Translating it yields CASSLGTEIYGYTF. Filled out from reference TRBV5-5 and TRBJ1-2, the complete variable domain reads DAGVTQSPTHLIKTRGQQVTLRCSPISGHKSVSWYQQVLGQGPQFIFQYYEKEERGRGNFPDRFSARQFPNYSSELNVNALLLGDSALYLCASSLGTEIYGYTFGSGTRLTVV.